The rows below give T cell receptor beta chains drawn from one sample of a study of T cell changes during pregnancy in multiple sclerosis. This table comes from immunoSEQ multiplex PCR, and its TCRdb copy is limited to in-frame clones, with some not included. In the table there are fewer than 35,000 clones, around 87% of which are singletons. Specimen: CD4+ T cells from peripheral blood mononuclear cells, collected in the third trimester of pregnancy. These receptors all stem from a female donor in good health, enrolled as a control in a pregnancy study. The CDR3 runs from the conserved cysteine through the conserved F or W. A D gene is named only where the DNA matches it firmly. Rows give clone size only sometimes, using once, few, many, or a class for an expanded clone.

.	TRBV27	TRBJ2-2	TRBD2	TGTGCCAGCAGATCCGGGACTAGCGGGATATCGAACACCGGGGAGCTGTTTTTT	CASRSGTSGISNTGELFF
.	TRBV12-5	TRBJ2-5	TRBD1	TGTGCTAGTGGTTTGGACAGGGGCGGCCGGGAGACCCAGTACTTC	CASGLDRGGRETQYF
.	TRBV5-6	TRBJ1-2	.	TGTGCCAGCAGCTTCAGTCCGGGGAACTATGGCTACACCTTC	CASSFSPGNYGYTF
.	TRBV5-5	TRBJ1-1	.	TGTGCCAGCAGCGGGGGGGGCAGGGCGAACACTGAAGCTTTCTTT	CASSGGGRANTEAFF
.	TRBV28	TRBJ1-2	.	TGTGCCAGCAGTTTATTCGGGGGAGACTATGGCTACACCTTC	CASSLFGGDYGYTF
.	TRBV10-3	TRBJ2-7	TRBD2	TGTGCCATCAGTGAAGGGACTAGCGGGAGAGCCAGGTACGAGCAGTACTTC	CAISEGTSGRARYEQYF
.	TRBV6-5	TRBJ2-7	.	TGTGCCAGCAGTTACTCCGGGACACGCTACGAGCAGTACTTC	CASSYSGTRYEQYF
few	TRBV19	TRBJ1-1	.	TGTGCCAGTAGTATATCGGTGAACACTGAAGCTTTCTTT	CASSISVNTEAFF
.	TRBV9	TRBJ2-2	TRBD2	TGTGCCAGCAGCGTGATTAGCGGGGGGGGAACGAACACCGGGGAGCTGTTTTTT	CASSVISGGGTNTGELFF
.	TRBV7-9	TRBJ1-1	TRBD1	TGTGCCAGCAGCTCTGACAGGGCGAACACTGAAGCTTTCTTT	CASSSDRANTEAFF
once	TRBV13	TRBJ2-7	TRBD1	TGTGCCAGCAGGTTAGGACAGGGCTACGAGCAGTACTTC	CASRLGQGYEQYF
.	TRBV7-9	TRBJ2-7	TRBD1	TGTGCCAGCAGCTTGGGGACAGGGTTTTTAGGGCCGGATGTCCCCGAGCAGTACTTC	CASSLGTGFLGPDVPEQYF